The 18 T cell receptor beta chains below come from one sample, sequenced in a study of siplizumab effects on memory and regulatory T cells. Assay used: immunoSEQ multiplex PCR; TCRdb lists only in-frame clones, some missing. There are about 110,000 clones in the sample; roughly 90% occur only once, and 1.3% lies in the top ten. The specimen sequenced was CD4+ T cells sorted from blood. These receptors all stem from a human donor in good health.

The rearrangement joins TRBV2 to TRBJ1-6, with D possibly matching TRBD1 (6 bases). The CDR3 totals 14 residues. Trimming cost V 6 bases and J 4 bases, with 10 bases left between them. Germline loops: CDR1 SNHLY, CDR2 FYNNEI. The CDR3 region has the DNA TGTGCCAGCAGACCAGGGGATTATAATTCACCCCTCCACTTT. It codes for CASRPGDYNSPLHF. Variable domain in full (rest from reference TRBV2 and TRBJ1-6): EPEVTQTPSHQVTQMGQEVILRCVPISNHLYFYWYRQILGQKVEFLVSFYNNEISEKSEIFDDQFSVERPDGSNFTLKIRSTKLEDSAMYFCASRPGDYNSPLHFGNGTRLTVT.

CDR3 sequence: CASSSYSGSGTDTQYF. The CDR3 DNA sequence: TGTGCCAGCAGCTCCTATAGCGGGTCGGGCACAGATACGCAGTATTTT. J is TRBJ2-3 and V is TRBV7-3; the match to TRBD2 covers 7 bases. Unmatched junction bases numbered 8, after V lost 4 bases and J lost 1 base. The CDR3 runs 16 residues. The germline V gene has CDR1 SGHTA and CDR2 FQGTGA.

In this sample, this clone turned up a few times. The CDR3 nucleotides read TGCGCCAGCAGCTTGGCCAGGGGGGCAGCTGGCTACACCTTC. This gives the protein CASSLARGAAGYTF. This chain connects TRBV5-1 to TRBJ1-2; 7 nucleotides agree with TRBD1. Per germline, CDR1 SGHRS and CDR2 YFSETQ. The J segment lost 7 bases and the V segment lost 0 bases, leaving 6 bases of the junction unmatched. This CDR3 has 14 residues.

This clone was seen more than once but under ten times. The chain couples TRBV18 to TRBJ2-3, with D uncertain. The CDR3 consists of 14 residues. V was pared by 5 bases and J by 5 bases, with 14 bases between. Germline CDR1 reads KGHSH; CDR2 reads LQKENI. CDR3 in amino acids: CASSTNSLGDTQYF. In DNA form, the CDR3 reads TGTGCCAGCTCAACGAACAGTCTGGGAGATACGCAGTATTTT.

V and J are TRBV11-2 and TRBJ1-1; D remains ambiguous. This CDR3 comprises 13 residues. Deletions cut 1 base from V and 6 bases from J, with 9 bases between. From germline, CDR1 is SGHAT and CDR2 FQNNGV. The CDR3 sequence: CASSLALVAEAFF. Written as DNA, the CDR3 is TGTGCCAGCAGCTTAGCGTTGGTCGCTGAAGCTTTCTTT.

The chain is built from TRBV30 and TRBJ1-6, with 8 bases matching TRBD1. Germline CDR1 and CDR2: GTSNPN and SVGIG (reference sequence). The CDR3 loop spans 15 amino acids. V was clipped by 0 bases and J by 7 bases; unmatched bases: 5. The CDR3 DNA is TGTGCCTGGAGTGTCTCGGACAGGGTGAATTCACCCCTCCACTTT. The encoded protein is CAWSVSDRVNSPLHF.

This sequence joins TRBV19 and TRBJ1-5; D uncertain. This CDR3 has 15 residues. Trimming cost V 6 bases and J 2 bases, with 14 bases left between them. The germline gives CDR1 LNHDA, CDR2 SQIVND (reference sequence). CDR3 sequence: CASSPLGKGNQPQHF. CDR3 in DNA: TGTGCCAGTAGCCCCCTTGGTAAGGGCAATCAGCCCCAGCATTTT. Full variable domain (outside the CDR3, taken from reference TRBV19 and TRBJ1-5): DGGITQSPKYLFRKEGQNVTLSCEQNLNHDAMYWYRQDPGQGLRLIYYSQIVNDFQKGDIAEGYSVSREKKESFPLTVTSAQKNPTAFYLCASSPLGKGNQPQHFGDGTRLSIL.

The chain uses TRBV7-9 and TRBJ2-1; TRBD1 matches at 12 bases. V gave up 6 bases and J gave up 6 bases; unmatched junction bases: 9. Germline-derived CDR1 and CDR2 are SEHNR and FQNEAQ (reference sequence). The CDR3 sequence is 16 residues long. This CDR3 reads CASRLGQGAESNEQFF. DNA of the CDR3: TGTGCCAGCAGACTGGGACAGGGGGCGGAATCCAATGAGCAGTTCTTC.

The V gene is TRBV11-1, the J gene TRBJ1-1; TRBD1 is a possible D gene (6 bases). Germline-derived CDR1 and CDR2 are SGHAT and FQDESV (reference sequence). The V gene lost 1 base and the J gene lost 4 bases, with 7 bases spanning the gap. This CDR3 contains 13 residues. The DNA for the CDR3 is TGTGCCAGCAGCTTAGGGGGGGCCACTGAAGCTTTCTTT. Its protein product is CASSLGGATEAFF.

Here the CDR3 reads CATSRVDGGTDTQYF. CDR3 bases: TGTGCCACCAGCAGAGTGGACGGGGGCACAGATACGCAGTATTTT. The V and J genes are TRBV15 and TRBJ2-3, with D possibly being TRBD2 (5 bases). The CDR3 is made up of 15 amino acids. Trimming shortened V by 1 base and J by 1 base, and 9 bases separated the two germline ends. Germline CDR1 is LNHNV and CDR2 is YYDKDF (reference sequence).

The chain recombines TRBV7-9 with TRBJ1-2; D is undetermined. The V end lost 4 bases, the J end lost 2 bases, and 8 bases lay between the germline ends. Germline-derived CDR1 and CDR2 are SEHNR and FQNEAQ (reference sequence). The CDR3 spans 13 residues. This chain's CDR3 is CASSSGENYGYTF. DNA for the CDR3: TGTGCCAGCAGCTCCGGGGAAAACTATGGCTACACCTTC.

V gene TRBV5-1 combines with J gene TRBJ2-1, with 8 bases aligning to TRBD2. Losses at the gene ends were 0 bases for V and 5 bases for J; bases not matched to a gene: 1. CDR1 is SGHRS and CDR2 is YFSETQ in the germline V gene. The length of the CDR3 is 14 residues. CDR3 DNA sequence: TGCGCCAGCAGCTTGGGCGGGAGGAACAATGAGCAGTTCTTC. Protein sequence: CASSLGGRNNEQFF.

This chain links TRBV15 with TRBJ2-7; D is possibly TRBD1 or TRBD2 (5 bases each). Trimming left V 0 bases short and J 6 bases short, with 6 bases between. The germline V gene has CDR1 LNHNV and CDR2 YYDKDF (reference sequence). CDR3 length: 12 amino acids. For the CDR3, the DNA is TGTGCCACCAGCAGAGAGGGACGCGAGCAGTACTTC. Its protein is CATSREGREQYF.

The chain is built from TRBV11-2 and TRBJ2-7, with a tentative D call TRBD2 (5 bases). CDR1 is SGHAT, CDR2 FQNNGV, per germline. The length of the CDR3 is 13 residues. Trimming cost V 2 bases and J 7 bases, with 12 bases left between them. CDR3 sequence: CASSLRPPGEQYF. The CDR3 nucleotides read TGTGCCAGCAGCTTACGCCCACCGGGGGAGCAGTACTTC.

The chain carries TRBV5-6 and TRBJ2-7; 10 nucleotides line up with TRBD2. The CDR3 spans 16 residues. Per germline, CDR1 SGHDT and CDR2 YYEEEE. V was pared by 5 bases and J by 1 base, with 9 bases of the junction left unmatched. The DNA of the CDR3 is TGTGCCAGCAGTTTACTAGCGGGGAGGACGTCCTACGAGCAGTACTTC. Its protein is CASSLLAGRTSYEQYF.

The chain has TRBV5-1 and TRBJ2-1; 9 positions agree with TRBD2. CDR1 SGHRS and CDR2 YFSETQ come from the germline V gene. This CDR3 comprises 18 residues. V shed 3 bases, J shed 0 bases, and the junction held 10 bases outside the gene matches. CDR3 loop: CASSSFTSGFGSYNEQFF. The DNA for the CDR3 is TGCGCCAGCAGCTCCTTTACTAGCGGGTTCGGCTCCTACAATGAGCAGTTCTTC. The full variable domain, completed using reference TRBV5-1 and TRBJ2-1, is KAGVTQTPRYLIKTRGQQVTLSCSPISGHRSVSWYQQTPGQGLQFLFEYFSETQRNKGNFPGRFSGRQFSNSRSEMNVSTLELGDSALYLCASSSFTSGFGSYNEQFFGPGTRLTVL.

The chain links TRBV6-6 to TRBJ2-3, with 8 bases aligning to TRBD1. Germline CDR1 MNHNY, CDR2 SVGAGI (reference sequence). V was pared by 6 bases and J by 4 bases, with 3 bases of the junction left unmatched. The CDR3 is made up of 13 amino acids. This CDR3 reads CASRDRAADTQYF. The CDR3 coding sequence is TGTGCCAGCAGGGACAGGGCAGCAGATACGCAGTATTTT.

The chain is built from TRBV2 and TRBJ2-5; the match to TRBD1 covers 9 bases. J lost 0 bases, V lost 6 bases, and 8 bases had no gene match. Germline loops: CDR1 SNHLY, CDR2 FYNNEI. The CDR3 is made up of 16 amino acids. The CDR3 DNA reads TGTGCCAGCAGCTTCCGGGACAGGGTTTACCAAGAGACCCAGTACTTC. It specifies CASSFRDRVYQETQYF.